The 2 T cell receptor beta chains below come from one sample, sequenced in a study of CD8 T cells in Susac syndrome (dated by TCRdb to about 2019). Library construction relied on the immunoSEQ multiplex PCR assay. RNA was extracted using the RNeasy kit, and about 0.5 to 1 ug of the RNA was reverse transcribed with random hexamers. TCRdb ran its own pipeline on the public reads, namely fastp trimming at Q25 and MiXCR clone calling, and kept in-frame beta chains. Records with the same CDR3 protein are collapsed into one entry carrying the most frequent genes and DNA. The sample table holds 150,000 to 200,000 distinct CDR3 sequences, of which roughly nine tenths were seen once. The biggest ten clones account for approximately 0.075% of the sample. The sequencing sample was made of CD4+ T cells from PBMCs. The receptors shown here come from a human donor in good health.

This rearrangement joins TRBV6-6 to TRBJ1-2; D ambiguous. The germline V and J ends were trimmed by 6 bases and 8 bases, with 16 bases remaining between them. Germline V CDR1 and CDR2: MNHNY, SVGAGI (reference sequence). The CDR3 totals 13 residues. The CDR3 nucleotides are TGTGCCAGCAGCTCCAAAGACTGGCCCGGCTACACCTTC. Translation: CASSSKDWPGYTF.

This clonotype has just a few counts. CDR3 residues: CASSQTGYEQYF. CDR3 coding DNA: TGTGCCAGCAGCCAGACTGGCTACGAGCAGTACTTC. The J gene is TRBJ2-7, the V gene TRBV3-1; D gene uncertain. The CDR3 has 12 amino acids. Germline V gene data show CDR1 as LGHDT and CDR2 as YNNKEL (reference sequence). The V end was cut by 3 bases, the J end by 3 bases, with 6 bases between.